This TCR beta chain was profiled in a study of T cell repertoires in cytomegalovirus infection. Overall study: The public TCR beta signatures pointed to both CMV infection and matching HLA type. The study, taken as a whole, reports: In two of eight donors, the top clonotype was HLA-C-restricted CMV-specific.

TCRdb ran MiXCR on the reads and lists one entry per CDR3 protein. This table holds around 170,000 distinct CDR3 sequences, roughly a sixth found once. V lost 3 bases to trimming and J lost 0 bases; unmatched junction nucleotides: 13. Germline lookup yields CDR1 MDHEN and CDR2 SYDVKM. The CDR3 loop spans 19 amino acids. In the case of this clonotype: Its antigen is undetermined.

The clonotype comes from a human donor in good health (CMV status not recorded). Some clones in this sample may be carry-over from other donors' samples. This chain joins TRBV28 and TRBJ2-1; 8 bases align to TRBD2. Sequencing input: CD8+ T cells from PBMCs. CDR3 region: CASSLVASGPTSSYNEQFF. CDR3 DNA: TGTGCCAGCAGTTTGGTGGCTAGCGGGCCCACGAGCTCCTACAATGAGCAGTTCTTC.